The 18 T cell receptor beta chains given below trace back to one sample, sequenced in a study of cytomegalovirus exposure and HLA in healthy donors. PCR amplification relied on 60 Vbeta primers (plus 13 Jbeta primers). Libraries were prepared by immunoSEQ multiplex PCR; TCRdb keeps only in-frame clonotypes and omits some of them. The table has about 120,000 clones, roughly four fifths seen once. Input material: PBMCs. The receptors here all came from a woman aged 40 to 55 in good health and CMV-seropositive.

The chain combines TRBV25-1 with TRBJ1-1, with no clear D. V lost 3 bases to trimming and J lost 6 bases, with 5 bases between them. Germline V gene lookup returns CDR1 MGHDK and CDR2 SYGVNS. CDR3 length equals 11 residues. This chain's CDR3 is CASSESSEAFF. CDR3 DNA sequence: TGTGCCAGCAGTGAGAGCTCTGAAGCTTTCTTT.

The gene calls are TRBV27 and TRBJ1-1, with D possibly TRBD1 on 5 matching bases. V was clipped by 5 bases and J by 1 base, with 14 bases between them. CDR1 and CDR2 (germline): MNHEY, SMNVEV (reference sequence). This CDR3 contains 15 residues. The CDR3 is CASSATYQGNTEAFF. CDR3 nucleotides: TGTGCCAGCAGTGCAACTTATCAGGGGAACACTGAAGCTTTCTTT.

This sequence joins TRBV10-3 and TRBJ1-3, with D unclear. Germline assignment: CDR1 ENHRY and CDR2 SYGVKD. The CDR3 is 15 amino acids. V was cut by 7 bases and J by 3 bases, with 16 bases left in between. CDR3 loop: CAIKDSRDDGNTIYF. For the CDR3, the DNA is TGTGCCATCAAGGATAGCCGGGATGATGGAAACACCATATATTTT.

This sequence joins TRBV19 and TRBJ1-5; possible D gene TRBD1, 6 bases. V was clipped by 3 bases and J by 5 bases, with 14 bases between them. The CDR3 is 15 residues long. Per germline, CDR1 LNHDA and CDR2 SQIVND (reference sequence). The CDR3 bases are TGTGCCAGTAGTATGGTCGGGACACCTTATCAGCCCCAGCATTTT. Protein: CASSMVGTPYQPQHF.

The chain combines TRBV19 with TRBJ2-2; possible D gene TRBD1, 5 bases. Trimming removed 6 bases at V and 6 bases at J, with 8 bases between. The CDR3 is 12 amino acids. Looked up from germline, CDR1 is LNHDA and CDR2 is SQIVND (reference sequence). CDR3 protein: CASRGVAGELFF. In DNA form, the CDR3 reads TGTGCCAGTAGAGGGGTGGCCGGGGAGCTGTTTTTT.

The chain recombines TRBV4-3 with TRBJ1-5; D may be TRBD1 (6 bases). The V gene lost 0 bases and the J gene lost 1 base, with 10 bases spanning the gap. Germline CDR1 reads LGHNA; CDR2 reads YSLEER. The CDR3 is 16 residues long. This CDR3 is CASSQDWGPSNQPQHF. CDR3 nucleotides: TGCGCCAGCAGCCAAGATTGGGGGCCGAGCAATCAGCCCCAGCATTTT.

The chain couples TRBV9 to TRBJ2-7, with a weak D call TRBD2 (6 bases). Trimming left V 4 bases short and J 3 bases short, with 14 bases between. Germline-derived CDR1 and CDR2 are SGDLS and YYNGEE. The CDR3 runs to 14 residues. CDR3 sequence: CASSSQGLLYEQYF. The CDR3 DNA is TGTGCCAGCAGCTCCCAGGGACTGCTCTACGAGCAGTACTTC. The full variable domain, its missing parts supplied by reference TRBV9 and TRBJ2-7, is DSGVTQTPKHLITATGQRVTLRCSPRSGDLSVYWYQQSLDQGLQFLIQYYNGEERAKGNILERFSAQQFPDLHSELNLSSLELGDSALYFCASSSQGLLYEQYFGPGTRLTVT.

The rearrangement links TRBV29-1 to TRBJ2-7; no reliable D call. The CDR3 is made up of 16 amino acids. Trimming cost V 5 bases and J 4 bases, with 24 bases left between them. Per the germline V gene, CDR1 is SQVTM and CDR2 is ANQGSEA. The CDR3 bases are TGCAGCGTTCTAGGCACCGGAGCTCACCACGGGTACGAGCAGTACTTC. Amino acid sequence: CSVLGTGAHHGYEQYF.

The chain couples TRBV4-3 to TRBJ2-7; D unclear. The CDR3 runs to 14 residues. Trimming removed 0 bases from V and 6 bases from J, with 12 bases in between. Germline CDR1 LGHNA, CDR2 YSLEER. The CDR3 bases are TGCGCCAGCAGCCAAGATCCCAATAGTCGCGAGCAGTACTTC. This sequence encodes CASSQDPNSREQYF.

The chain joins TRBV5-6 to TRBJ2-3; D may be TRBD2 (5 bases). Germline CDR1 reads SGHDT; CDR2 reads YYEEEE. The CDR3 spans 14 residues. V was pared by 0 bases and J by 1 base, with 6 bases between. CDR3: CASSLEGGTDTQYF. CDR3 DNA: TGTGCCAGCAGCTTGGAGGGAGGCACAGATACGCAGTATTTT.

The chain is built from TRBV15 and TRBJ2-7; a possible D gene is TRBD2 (5 bases). Trimming took 0 bases from V and 4 from J, leaving 13 bases between them. This CDR3 is built from 15 residues. Germline CDR1 LNHNV, CDR2 YYDKDF (reference sequence). In DNA form, the CDR3 reads TGTGCCACCAGCAGAGATGAGGGATTCCAATACGAGCAGTACTTC. This sequence encodes CATSRDEGFQYEQYF.

CDR3 residues: CSVAGLAGGSSYNEQFF. The DNA of the CDR3 is TGCAGCGTTGCCGGACTAGCGGGAGGGTCCTCCTACAATGAGCAGTTCTTC. The V and J genes are TRBV29-1 and TRBJ2-1; TRBD2 matches 15 bases. Germline lookup yields CDR1 SQVTM and CDR2 ANQGSEA. CDR3 length equals 17 residues. V shed 4 bases, J shed 0 bases, and the junction held 4 bases outside the gene matches.

In this sample, this clone turned up once. The V gene is TRBV5-6, the J gene TRBJ1-4; 8 nucleotides align to TRBD1. The CDR3 spans 17 residues. Germline V gene data show CDR1 as SGHDT and CDR2 as YYEEEE. The J segment lost 0 bases and the V segment lost 1 base, leaving 5 bases of the junction unmatched. DNA of the CDR3: TGTGCCAGCAGCTTGACAGGGGGTTTTGCAACTAATGAAAAACTGTTTTTT. It specifies CASSLTGGFATNEKLFF.

This sequence joins TRBV30 and TRBJ1-1; 11 nucleotides agree with TRBD1. The germline V gene has CDR1 GTSNPN and CDR2 SVGIG (reference sequence). The CDR3 consists of 15 residues. V lost 5 bases to trimming and J lost 1 base; unmatched junction nucleotides: 6. CDR3 protein: CAWGGQGAKNTEAFF. Here the CDR3 DNA reads TGTGCCTGGGGAGGACAGGGGGCGAAGAACACTGAAGCTTTCTTT. Using reference TRBV30 and TRBJ1-1 for the parts outside the CDR3, the full variable domain is SQTIHQWPATLVQPVGSPLSLECTVEGTSNPNLYWYRQAAGRGLQLLFYSVGIGQISSEVPQNLSASRPQDRQFILSSKKLLLSDSGFYLCAWGGQGAKNTEAFFGQGTRLTVV.

The rearrangement joins TRBV27 to TRBJ2-7; D possibly corresponds to TRBD2 (7 bases). V was cut by 0 bases and J by 4 bases, with 16 bases left in between. Germline CDR1 reads MNHEY; CDR2 reads SMNVEV (reference sequence). This CDR3 region has 16 residues. The CDR3 sequence is CASSLSPTGGGYEQYF. The CDR3 DNA reads as TGTGCCAGCAGTTTATCCCCGACGGGGGGCGGGTACGAGCAGTACTTC.

V is TRBV28 and J is TRBJ1-4; 7 bases fit TRBD1. The CDR3 runs 16 residues. After removal of 3 bases from V and 4 bases from J, the junction contained 8 bases not matched to a gene. Germline V gene lookup returns CDR1 MDHEN and CDR2 SYDVKM. The CDR3 reads CASSLDLDRLNEKLFF. The CDR3 DNA reads TGTGCCAGCAGTTTGGATCTGGACAGGCTTAATGAAAAACTGTTTTTT. Supplemented by reference TRBV28 and TRBJ1-4, the full variable domain reads DVKVTQSSRYLVKRTGEKVFLECVQDMDHENMFWYRQDPGLGLRLIYFSYDVKMKEKGDIPEGYSVSREKKERFSLILESASTNQTSMYLCASSLDLDRLNEKLFFGSGTQLSVL.

CDR3 sequence: CAWSVVATQETQYF. The CDR3 nucleotides read TGTGCCTGGAGTGTAGTAGCGACCCAAGAGACCCAGTACTTC. The chain uses TRBV30 and TRBJ2-5, with D possibly TRBD2 on 5 matching bases. Germline V gene data show CDR1 as GTSNPN and CDR2 as SVGIG (reference sequence). With 0 bases removed from V and 1 base from J, the gap between germline ends came to 9 bases. This CDR3 is built from 14 residues.

The chain links TRBV7-6 to TRBJ2-3, with D possibly TRBD1 on 6 matching bases. V lost 5 bases and J 4 bases, leaving 13 bases between the germline ends. Per the germline V gene, CDR1 is SGHVS and CDR2 is FNYEAQ. This CDR3 has 14 residues. The CDR3 coding sequence is TGTGCCAGCAGCCAGAATACAGGGCCAGATACGCAGTATTTT. This sequence encodes CASSQNTGPDTQYF.